The text below deals with one T cell receptor (beta chain). The data belong to a study of blood T cell repertoires in COVID-19. At the level of the study: From the United States, Italy and Spain came samples of acute and convalescent COVID-19.

Seattle cases were enrolled at active infection and followed longitudinally. V dropped 3 bases and J dropped 1 base, with 7 bases sitting between them. The CDR3 has 13 amino acids. Authors' methods: It was from reference gene primer amplification that nucleated cell counts were estimated. Assay: immunoSEQ multiplex PCR; the TCRdb copy retains only in-frame clones and omits some. The V and J calls and clone size were taken over from that table, and D and trimming were inferred from the DNA. The table lists under 400,000 clones, 87% of them singletons, with under 11% in the top ten. The specimen was peripheral blood. This chain joins TRBV12-3 or TRBV12-4 and TRBJ2-7; D is uncertain. The TCR sequence derives from a woman in her 30s with COVID-19, enrolled during active disease. The CDR3 is CASSFTESYEQYF. The CDR3 bases are TGTGCCAGCAGTTTTACAGAGTCCTACGAGCAGTACTTC.